This T cell receptor (beta chain) comes out of a study of CD8+ T cells in alopecia areata. Treatment: oral pan-JAK inhibitor, 5-10 mg twice daily. Extracted from the samples, RNA was reverse transcribed into cDNA to serve as the sequencing template. TCRdb keeps only in-frame clones here, not all; method: immunoSEQ multiplex PCR. The sample includes 150,000 to 200,000 clones, about 65% seen only once; the top ten take roughly 1.3%. This CDR3 is built from 14 residues. CDR1 and CDR2 from the germline V gene are LNHNV and YYDKDF (reference sequence). V was clipped by 1 base and J by 4 bases; unmatched bases: 3.

The J gene is TRBJ1-2, the V gene TRBV15; 7 nucleotides agree with TRBD1. The TCR was taken from a human donor with alopecia areata. The input for sequencing was CD4+ T cells sorted from blood, taken at approximately week 49, from a patient treated with tofacitinib. CDR3 DNA: TGTGCCACCAGCAGAGGACAGGGCAGCTATGGCTACACCTTC. Translation gives CATSRGQGSYGYTF.